These T cell receptor beta chains were read from a single sample in a study of blood T cell repertoires in COVID-19. Profiling relied on immunoSEQ multiplex PCR, and the TCRdb table lists in-frame clones only, not all of them. The top ten clones hold roughly 35% of a sample with about 130,000 clones, 75% to 85% of them seen once. The sample consisted of peripheral blood. Every receptor here comes from a middle-aged man with active or convalescent COVID-19. CDR3s include the opening cysteine and the closing phenylalanine or tryptophan. D genes are given only for firm matches. Size tells how often a clone was seen (once, few, many) or the class of an expanded clone, and some rows leave it out.

CDR3nt: TGTGCCAGCAGTGGACAGGGCCTTTCCTACGAGCAGTACTTC
CDR3aa: CASSGQGLSYEQYF
d_gene: TRBD1
j_gene: TRBJ2-7
len: 14
abundance: NA
v_gene: TRBV27

CDR3nt: TGTGCCAGCATCATAAGGGGCCAGGCCGGAGGGTCCTACAATGAGCAGTTCTTC
CDR3aa: CASIIRGQAGGSYNEQFF
d_gene: NA
j_gene: TRBJ2-1
len: 18
abundance: NA
v_gene: TRBV28

CDR3nt: TGTGCCACCAGCGGAAGACAGGGAGACGAGCAGTACTTC
CDR3aa: CATSGRQGDEQYF
d_gene: TRBD1
j_gene: TRBJ2-7
len: 13
abundance: NA
v_gene: TRBV15

CDR3nt: TGTGCCAGCAGTCCACCTGACAGGCAAGCTAACTATGGCTACACCTTC
CDR3aa: CASSPPDRQANYGYTF
d_gene: NA
j_gene: TRBJ1-2
len: 16
abundance: NA
v_gene: TRBV28

CDR3nt: TGCAGCGTTGTCGGGACTGAAGCTTTCTTT
CDR3aa: CSVVGTEAFF
d_gene: NA
j_gene: TRBJ1-1
len: 10
abundance: NA
v_gene: TRBV29-1

CDR3nt: TGTGCCTGGAAGCTACAGGGGGCCGGCTATGGCTACACCTTC
CDR3aa: CAWKLQGAGYGYTF
d_gene: TRBD1
j_gene: TRBJ1-2
len: 14
abundance: many
v_gene: TRBV30

CDR3nt: TGTGCCAGCAGCCGGGCTGACAGGGTTCATGAAAAACTGTTTTTT
CDR3aa: CASSRADRVHEKLFF
d_gene: TRBD1
j_gene: TRBJ1-4
len: 15
abundance: NA
v_gene: TRBV3-1/TRBV3-2

CDR3nt: TGTGCCAGCAGCTTGGAGTTCCGGAGCTCCTACAATGAGCAGTTCTTC
CDR3aa: CASSLEFRSSYNEQFF
d_gene: NA
j_gene: TRBJ2-1
len: 16
abundance: NA
v_gene: TRBV5-6

CDR3nt: TGTGCCAGCAGTTTCTCGAACACTGAAGCTTTCTTT
CDR3aa: CASSFSNTEAFF
d_gene: NA
j_gene: TRBJ1-1
len: 12
abundance: NA
v_gene: TRBV12-3/TRBV12-4

CDR3nt: TGTGCCAGCAGACCATCATCACGGGGGTCTAACTATGGCTACACCTTC
CDR3aa: CASRPSSRGSNYGYTF
d_gene: NA
j_gene: TRBJ1-2
len: 16
abundance: NA
v_gene: TRBV28

CDR3nt: TGTGCCAGCAGCCAAGATCAGGGGGACACTGAAGCTTTCTTT
CDR3aa: CASSQDQGDTEAFF
d_gene: TRBD1
j_gene: TRBJ1-1
len: 14
abundance: NA
v_gene: TRBV3-1/TRBV3-2

CDR3nt: TGTGCCAGCAGTTTGTTTCAGGACAGGGTTAGTGGCACTGAAGCTTTCTTT
CDR3aa: CASSLFQDRVSGTEAFF
d_gene: TRBD1
j_gene: TRBJ1-1
len: 17
abundance: few
v_gene: TRBV28

CDR3nt: TGCGCCAGCAGCCAAGAAGGGGAAACCCAGTACTTC
CDR3aa: CASSQEGETQYF
d_gene: NA
j_gene: TRBJ2-5
len: 12
abundance: once
v_gene: TRBV4-1

CDR3nt: TGCGCCAGCAGCCAAGCAGGTAGTCCGCAGTATTTT
CDR3aa: CASSQAGSPQYF
d_gene: NA
j_gene: TRBJ2-3
len: 12
abundance: NA
v_gene: TRBV4-1

CDR3nt: TGTGCCAGCACTAGCACAGATACGCAGTATTTT
CDR3aa: CASTSTDTQYF
d_gene: NA
j_gene: TRBJ2-3
len: 11
abundance: NA
v_gene: TRBV7-3

CDR3nt: TGTGCCAGCAGCGTACAGGTCGGTGGCGAGCAGTACTTC
CDR3aa: CASSVQVGGEQYF
d_gene: NA
j_gene: TRBJ2-7
len: 13
abundance: NA
v_gene: TRBV9

CDR3nt: TGTGCCAGCAGCGCCGGACAGGGGGCATCTCGTAACTACGAGCAGTACTTC
CDR3aa: CASSAGQGASRNYEQYF
d_gene: TRBD1
j_gene: TRBJ2-7
len: 17
abundance: NA
v_gene: TRBV5-8

CDR3nt: TGTGCCAGCAGTGACCCCTCGGGGGGCAACACCGGGGAGCTGTTTTTT
CDR3aa: CASSDPSGGNTGELFF
d_gene: NA
j_gene: TRBJ2-2
len: 16
abundance: NA
v_gene: TRBV6-2/TRBV6-3

CDR3nt: TGTGCCAGCAGTTTAGTCCGGGGAACTGAAGCTTTCTTT
CDR3aa: CASSLVRGTEAFF
d_gene: NA
j_gene: TRBJ1-1
len: 13
abundance: NA
v_gene: TRBV27

CDR3nt: TGTGCCAGCAGCTTTTTGGGGGCCCCGAGTGACTTC
CDR3aa: CASSFLGAPSDF
d_gene: NA
j_gene: TRBJ2-7
len: 12
abundance: NA
v_gene: TRBV5-6

CDR3nt: TGTGCCAGTATGGGACAGGGGGTTTTTGGGGCCAACGTCCTGACTTTC
CDR3aa: CASMGQGVFGANVLTF
d_gene: TRBD1
j_gene: TRBJ2-6
len: 16
abundance: NA
v_gene: TRBV19

CDR3nt: TGTGCCTGGAGGAACGCTATGTCCGAAAAACTGTTTTTT
CDR3aa: CAWRNAMSEKLFF
d_gene: NA
j_gene: TRBJ1-4
len: 13
abundance: NA
v_gene: TRBV30

CDR3nt: TGTGCCAGTAGTCCAACCTCCACTTTGAACACTGAAGCTTTCTTT
CDR3aa: CASSPTSTLNTEAFF
d_gene: NA
j_gene: TRBJ1-1
len: 15
abundance: few
v_gene: TRBV19

CDR3nt: TGCAGCGGGCAGGGGGCCGACTATGGCTACACCTTC
CDR3aa: CSGQGADYGYTF
d_gene: TRBD1
j_gene: TRBJ1-2
len: 12
abundance: NA
v_gene: TRBV29-1

CDR3nt: TGTGCCAGCAGCTCACGAGCGGGAGAGCAGTACTTC
CDR3aa: CASSSRAGEQYF
d_gene: TRBD2
j_gene: TRBJ2-7
len: 12
abundance: few
v_gene: TRBV7-9

CDR3nt: TGCGCCAGCAGTCCCAAAGGGGGCGAGCAGTACTTC
CDR3aa: CASSPKGGEQYF
d_gene: NA
j_gene: TRBJ2-7
len: 12
abundance: NA
v_gene: TRBV5-1

CDR3nt: TGTGCCACCAGCAGAGATCGCCAGGATTATGGCTACACCTTC
CDR3aa: CATSRDRQDYGYTF
d_gene: NA
j_gene: TRBJ1-2
len: 14
abundance: NA
v_gene: TRBV15

CDR3nt: TGTGCCAGCAGCTTAGGAAGAGCCGAGCAGTACTTC
CDR3aa: CASSLGRAEQYF
d_gene: NA
j_gene: TRBJ2-7
len: 12
abundance: NA
v_gene: TRBV11-2

CDR3nt: TGCGCCAGCAGCCGGTCGACTAGCGGGGGGGCGGGCAATGAGCAGTTCTTC
CDR3aa: CASSRSTSGGAGNEQFF
d_gene: TRBD2
j_gene: TRBJ2-1
len: 17
abundance: NA
v_gene: TRBV4-3

CDR3nt: TGTGCTAGTGGTTTGGCCCGAAGCAACCTCGGGACAGGTTTCTACGAGCAGTACTTC
CDR3aa: CASGLARSNLGTGFYEQYF
d_gene: TRBD1
j_gene: TRBJ2-7
len: 19
abundance: NA
v_gene: TRBV12-5

CDR3nt: TGTGCCAGCAGCGTAGCAGGGGACGAGAACGAGCAGTACTTC
CDR3aa: CASSVAGDENEQYF
d_gene: NA
j_gene: TRBJ2-7
len: 14
abundance: few
v_gene: TRBV9

CDR3nt: TGTGCCACCAGCAGAGATCAGACTAGCGGCCAGGGGGGTAATGAGCAGTTCTTC
CDR3aa: CATSRDQTSGQGGNEQFF
d_gene: TRBD2
j_gene: TRBJ2-1
len: 18
abundance: NA
v_gene: TRBV15

CDR3nt: TGTGCCAGCAGTCAGATCGTAGCGGGCGCGACTACCACAGATACGCAGTATTTT
CDR3aa: CASSQIVAGATTTDTQYF
d_gene: TRBD2
j_gene: TRBJ2-3
len: 18
abundance: NA
v_gene: TRBV28

CDR3nt: TGTGCCAGCAGCCCCAGGACTGACACTGAAGCTTTCTTT
CDR3aa: CASSPRTDTEAFF
d_gene: NA
j_gene: TRBJ1-1
len: 13
abundance: few
v_gene: TRBV11-2

CDR3nt: TGTGCCAGCAGTTTAAGTGGTAGCGGGGCCACCTACGAGCAGTACTTC
CDR3aa: CASSLSGSGATYEQYF
d_gene: TRBD2
j_gene: TRBJ2-7
len: 16
abundance: NA
v_gene: TRBV28

CDR3nt: TGTGCCAGGGCCTTCATGAGGATAGGAAACACCATATATTTT
CDR3aa: CARAFMRIGNTIYF
d_gene: NA
j_gene: TRBJ1-3
len: 14
abundance: once
v_gene: TRBV14

CDR3nt: TGTGCCAGTAGTATCAGACAGGGGGGATCACCCCTCCACTTT
CDR3aa: CASSIRQGGSPLHF
d_gene: TRBD1
j_gene: TRBJ1-6
len: 14
abundance: NA
v_gene: TRBV19

CDR3nt: TGTGCCAGCAGCTGGGGAGGGGACAGGGTCAGAAACACCATATATTTT
CDR3aa: CASSWGGDRVRNTIYF
d_gene: TRBD1
j_gene: TRBJ1-3
len: 16
abundance: NA
v_gene: TRBV13

CDR3nt: TGCGCCAGCCGTTTCGGACAGGCGGGGACTGAAGCTTTCTTT
CDR3aa: CASRFGQAGTEAFF
d_gene: TRBD1
j_gene: TRBJ1-1
len: 14
abundance: few
v_gene: TRBV5-1

CDR3nt: TGTGCCAGCTCACCACTCGACAGGGCGGTTTATGGCTACACCTTC
CDR3aa: CASSPLDRAVYGYTF
d_gene: TRBD1
j_gene: TRBJ1-2
len: 15
abundance: NA
v_gene: TRBV18